This T cell receptor (beta chain) emerged from a study of monozygotic twins with inflammatory bowel disease. Study-level points and caveats: IBD patients carried less diverse TCRbeta repertoires (inverse Simpson) than healthy co-twins. The sharing of clonotypes with others was lower in IBD patients than in healthy twins, especially with disease activity.

On this clonotype: No antigen is known for it.

Germline V gives CDR1 KGHSH, CDR2 LQKENI. The CDR3 length is 13 residues. Isolation of total RNA was performed on whole blood, with no prior T cell sorting. Nested PCRs (roughly 16 and 10 cycles, two total) were applied to TCRalpha and TCRbeta cDNA. TCRdb re-called the 5' RACE reads; one entry per CDR3 protein, DNA not given. The ten most abundant clones cover 5.3% of a sample with around 47,000 distinct CDR3 sequences. J is TRBJ1-2 and V is TRBV18. This TCR derives from a human donor with ulcerative colitis or Crohn's disease, or a healthy co-twin of an affected twin (not recorded which). Sequenced input: blood. The CDR3 is CASSPDANYGYTF. The full variable domain, completed using reference TRBV18 and TRBJ1-2, is NAGVMQNPRHLVRRRGQEARLRCSPMKGHSHVYWYRQLPEEGLKFMVYLQKENIIDESGMPKERFSAEFPKEGPSILRIQQVVRGDSAAYFCASSPDANYGYTFGSGTRLTVV.